This T cell receptor (beta chain) derives from a study of T cell responses to AZD1222 COVID-19 vaccine. The sample holds many counts of this clone. As yet, its antigen is unknown. Produced via immunoSEQ multiplex PCR; TCRdb's table is partial and in-frame only. This table holds more than 95,000 clones, about 88% found once. The germline CDR1 and CDR2 sequences are SGHKS and YYEKEE (reference sequence). The CDR3 is made up of 13 amino acids. Trimming left V 1 base short and J 8 bases short, with 10 bases between. Study observations and caveats: Vaccination with two AZD1222 doses was followed by a rise in Spike-specific TCR breadth and depth.

This rearrangement joins TRBV5-5 to TRBJ2-1, with D perhaps TRBD2 (5 bases). Specimen: peripheral blood, collected on day 0 of AZD1222 vaccination. The receptor was derived from an adult in good health. The CDR3 DNA sequence: TGTGCCAGCAGCTTGTCTAGCTTGCATGAGCAGTTCTTC. Amino acids: CASSLSSLHEQFF.